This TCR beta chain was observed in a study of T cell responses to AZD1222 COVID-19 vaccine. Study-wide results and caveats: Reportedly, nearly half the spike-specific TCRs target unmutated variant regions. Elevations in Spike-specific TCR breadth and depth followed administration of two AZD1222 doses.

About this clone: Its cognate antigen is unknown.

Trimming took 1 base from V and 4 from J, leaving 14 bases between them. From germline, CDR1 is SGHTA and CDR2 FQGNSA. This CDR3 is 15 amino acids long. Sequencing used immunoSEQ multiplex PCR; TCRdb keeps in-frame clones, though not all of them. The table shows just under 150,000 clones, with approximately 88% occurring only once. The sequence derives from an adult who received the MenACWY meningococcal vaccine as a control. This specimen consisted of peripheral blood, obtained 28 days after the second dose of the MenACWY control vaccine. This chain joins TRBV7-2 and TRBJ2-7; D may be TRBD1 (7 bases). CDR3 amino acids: CASSLEARGTYEQYF. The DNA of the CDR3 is TGTGCCAGCAGCTTAGAGGCCAGGGGGACTTACGAGCAGTACTTC.